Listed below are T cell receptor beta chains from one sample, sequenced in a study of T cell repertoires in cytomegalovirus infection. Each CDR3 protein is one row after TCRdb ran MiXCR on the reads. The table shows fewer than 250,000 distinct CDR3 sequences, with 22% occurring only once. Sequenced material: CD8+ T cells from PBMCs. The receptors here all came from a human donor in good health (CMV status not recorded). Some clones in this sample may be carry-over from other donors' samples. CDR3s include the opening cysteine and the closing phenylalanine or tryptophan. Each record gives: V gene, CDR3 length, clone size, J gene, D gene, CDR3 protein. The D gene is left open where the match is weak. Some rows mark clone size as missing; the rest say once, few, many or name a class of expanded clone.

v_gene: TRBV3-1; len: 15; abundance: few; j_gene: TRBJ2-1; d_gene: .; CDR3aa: CASSQEMPGGNEQFF
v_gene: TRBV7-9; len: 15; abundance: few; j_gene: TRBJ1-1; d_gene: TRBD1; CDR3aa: CASSSPGQGGTEAFF
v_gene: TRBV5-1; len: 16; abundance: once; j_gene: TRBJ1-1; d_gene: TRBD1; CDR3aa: CASSAFRQGPGTEAFF
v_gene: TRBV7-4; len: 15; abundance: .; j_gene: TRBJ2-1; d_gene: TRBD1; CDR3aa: CASSPDRGLYNEQFF
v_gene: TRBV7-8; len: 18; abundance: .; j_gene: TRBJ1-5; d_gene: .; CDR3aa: CASSLGVLGPYSNQPQHF
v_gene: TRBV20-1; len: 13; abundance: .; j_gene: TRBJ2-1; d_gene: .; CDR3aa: CSASYGSYNEQFF
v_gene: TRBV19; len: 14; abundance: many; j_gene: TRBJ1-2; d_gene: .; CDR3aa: CASSPHGVGFGYTF
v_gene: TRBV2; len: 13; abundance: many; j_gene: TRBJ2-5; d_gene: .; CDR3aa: CASSDQYQETQYF
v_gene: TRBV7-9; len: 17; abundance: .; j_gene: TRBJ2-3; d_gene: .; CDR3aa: CASSLGGLRGLTDTQYF
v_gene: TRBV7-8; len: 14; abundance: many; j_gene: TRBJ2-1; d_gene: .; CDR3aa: CASSPRGSYNEQFF
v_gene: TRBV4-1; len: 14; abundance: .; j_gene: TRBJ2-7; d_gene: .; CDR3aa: CASSPRDGGYEQYF
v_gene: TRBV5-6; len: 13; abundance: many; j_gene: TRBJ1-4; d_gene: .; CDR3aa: CASSGGTNEKLFF
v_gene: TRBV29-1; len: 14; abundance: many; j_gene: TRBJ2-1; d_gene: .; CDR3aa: CSVTTASTMNEQFF
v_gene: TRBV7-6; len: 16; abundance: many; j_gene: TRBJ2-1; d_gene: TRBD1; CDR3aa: CASSLAKGQGENEQFF
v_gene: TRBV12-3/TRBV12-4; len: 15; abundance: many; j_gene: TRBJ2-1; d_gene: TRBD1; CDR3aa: CASSYDRGVAYEQFF
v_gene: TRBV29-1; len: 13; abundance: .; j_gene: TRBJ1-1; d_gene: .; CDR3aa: CSVEEFGESEAFF
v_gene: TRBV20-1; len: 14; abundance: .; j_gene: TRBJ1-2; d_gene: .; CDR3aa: CSAREGGEADGYTF
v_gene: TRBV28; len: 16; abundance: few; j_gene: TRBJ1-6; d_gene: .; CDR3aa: CASSHGTSSYNSPLHF
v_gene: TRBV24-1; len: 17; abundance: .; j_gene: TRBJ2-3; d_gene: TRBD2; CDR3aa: CATSDYETSAEADTQYF
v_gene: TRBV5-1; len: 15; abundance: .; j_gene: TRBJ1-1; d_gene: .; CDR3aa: CASSLDRGVNTEAFF
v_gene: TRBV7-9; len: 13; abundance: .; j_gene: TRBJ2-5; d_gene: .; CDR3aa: CASSLSREETQYF
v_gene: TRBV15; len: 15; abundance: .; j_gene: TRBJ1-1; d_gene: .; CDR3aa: CATSRGEVWNTEAFF
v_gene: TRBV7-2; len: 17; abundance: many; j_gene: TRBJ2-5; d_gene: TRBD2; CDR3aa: CASSLLAGGRRQETQYF
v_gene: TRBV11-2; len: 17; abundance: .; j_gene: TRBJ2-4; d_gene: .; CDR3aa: CASSSSKPGRAKNIQYF
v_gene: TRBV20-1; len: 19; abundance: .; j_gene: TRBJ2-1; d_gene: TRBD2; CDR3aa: CSARDQAGVLLSAYNEQFF
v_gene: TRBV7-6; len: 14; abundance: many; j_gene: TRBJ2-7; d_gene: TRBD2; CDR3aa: CASSLGTSAYEQYF
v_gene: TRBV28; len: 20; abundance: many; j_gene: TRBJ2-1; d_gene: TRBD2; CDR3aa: CASTSKMGLAGGLGANEQFF
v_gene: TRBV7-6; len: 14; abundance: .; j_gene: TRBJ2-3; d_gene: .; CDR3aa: CARTMLGPTDTQYF
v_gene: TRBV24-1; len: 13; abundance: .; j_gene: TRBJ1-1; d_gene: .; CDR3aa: CATSAADGTEAFF
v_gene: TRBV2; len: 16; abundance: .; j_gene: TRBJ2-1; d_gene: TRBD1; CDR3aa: CASASGTGETGNEQFF
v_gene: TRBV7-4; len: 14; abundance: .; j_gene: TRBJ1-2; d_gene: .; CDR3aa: CASSLAPADEGYTF
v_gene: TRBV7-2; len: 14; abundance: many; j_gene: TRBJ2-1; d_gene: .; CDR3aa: CASSRGPLGGEQFF
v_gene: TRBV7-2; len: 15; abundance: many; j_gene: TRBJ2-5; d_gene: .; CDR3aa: CASSFLAGSQETQYF
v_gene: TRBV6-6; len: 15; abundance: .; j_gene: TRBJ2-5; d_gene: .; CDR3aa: CASSRGWGRAETQYF
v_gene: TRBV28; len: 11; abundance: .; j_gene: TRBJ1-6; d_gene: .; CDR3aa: CASADNSPLHF
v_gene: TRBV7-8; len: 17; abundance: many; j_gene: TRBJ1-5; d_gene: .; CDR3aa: CASSLARTVYSNQPQHF
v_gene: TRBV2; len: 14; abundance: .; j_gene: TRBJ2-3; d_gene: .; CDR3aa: CASRTESRKDTQYF
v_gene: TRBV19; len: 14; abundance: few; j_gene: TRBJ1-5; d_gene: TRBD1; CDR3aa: CASSDGTGRKPQHF
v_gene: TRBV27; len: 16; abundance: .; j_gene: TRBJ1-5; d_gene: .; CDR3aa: CASRPPGWSSNQPQHF
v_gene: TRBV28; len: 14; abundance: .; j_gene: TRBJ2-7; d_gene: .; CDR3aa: CASSSDGPQDEQYF
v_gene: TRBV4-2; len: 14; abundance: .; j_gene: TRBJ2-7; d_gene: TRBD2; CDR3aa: CASSGLAGSNEQYF
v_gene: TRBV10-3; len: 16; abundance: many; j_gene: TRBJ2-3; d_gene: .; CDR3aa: CAISDLGGGDTDTQYF
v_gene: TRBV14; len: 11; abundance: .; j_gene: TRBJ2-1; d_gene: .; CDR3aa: CASSSTNEQFF
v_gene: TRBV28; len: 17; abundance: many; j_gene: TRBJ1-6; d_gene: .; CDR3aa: CASSLGSPHAYNSPLHF
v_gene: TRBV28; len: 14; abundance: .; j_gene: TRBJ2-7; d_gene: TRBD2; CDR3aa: CASSPRGGSYEQYF
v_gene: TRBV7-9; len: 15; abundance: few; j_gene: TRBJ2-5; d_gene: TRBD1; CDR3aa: CASSAGQGGQETQYF
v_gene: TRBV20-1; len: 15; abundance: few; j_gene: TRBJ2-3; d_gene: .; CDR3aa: CSASGPLLSTDTQYF